A selection of T cell receptor beta chains follows, all from one sample in a study of shared clonotypes between healthy human individuals. Sequencing was performed with immunoSEQ multiplex PCR; in TCRdb, only in-frame clones are kept and a portion is missing. The repertoire includes approximately 1.1 million clones, approximately 80% of them detected once, and more than 0.5% sits in the top ten. Source material: memory CD4+ T cells from PBMCs. These receptors all stem from a man younger than 30 in good health. Some clones in this sample may be carry-over from other donors' samples. The CDR3 runs from the conserved cysteine through the conserved F or W. Fields, in order: CDR3 protein, CDR3 length, J gene, V gene.

CDR3: CASSSETGTGYTF
length: 13
J: TRBJ1-2
V: TRBV11-2

CDR3: CASSFARTEMRTQPQHF
length: 17
J: TRBJ1-5
V: TRBV27

CDR3: CASSFSLGNTIYF
length: 13
J: TRBJ1-3
V: TRBV28

CDR3: CASSQGDKNTEAFF
length: 14
J: TRBJ1-1
V: TRBV4-2

CDR3: CASRTGSEQYF
length: 11
J: TRBJ2-7
V: TRBV6-5

CDR3: CSVAQDRGSTDTQYF
length: 15
J: TRBJ2-3
V: TRBV29-1

CDR3: CASSWGHANEKLFF
length: 14
J: TRBJ1-4
V: TRBV5-1

CDR3: CASSYSQGSYEQYF
length: 14
J: TRBJ2-7
V: TRBV6-5

CDR3: CASSQDRGREQYF
length: 13
J: TRBJ2-7
V: TRBV4-2

CDR3: CASSQESRGTYEQYF
length: 15
J: TRBJ2-7
V: TRBV4-2

CDR3: CASSSQGPSTEAFF
length: 14
J: TRBJ1-1
V: TRBV2

CDR3: CASSIIGTANTEAFF
length: 15
J: TRBJ1-1
V: TRBV19

CDR3: CASSVAGAGTQYF
length: 13
J: TRBJ2-5
V: TRBV10-1

CDR3: CASSGTGPQPQHF
length: 13
J: TRBJ1-5
V: TRBV2